The 27 T cell receptor beta chains given below trace back to one sample, sequenced in a study of CD8 T cells in ankylosing spondylitis. TCRdb analysed the 5' RACE reads with MiXCR anew, one entry per CDR3 protein. The sample lists approximately 300,000 distinct CDR3 sequences, 20% occurring once. Material: blood, either unsorted or a sorted T cell fraction (not recorded which). Receptors were obtained from a male donor with ankylosing spondylitis or in good health (not recorded which).

The sample holds many counts of this clonotype. V gene TRBV5-1 combines with J gene TRBJ1-2, with 9 bases fitting TRBD1. The germline CDR1 and CDR2 sequences are SGHRS and YFSETQ. J lost 6 bases, V lost 4 bases, and 7 bases had no gene match. The CDR3 has 14 residues. This CDR3 is CASSRGQGYDGYTF. The CDR3 nucleotides read TGCGCCAGCAGCCGGGGACAGGGCTACGATGGCTACACCTTC.

A few counts support this clonotype. The gene calls are TRBV14 and TRBJ2-5; either TRBD1 or TRBD2 may fit D (5 bases each). Germline CDR1 is SGHDN and CDR2 is FVKESK. The V end was cut by 2 bases, the J end by 4 bases, with 17 bases between. This CDR3 region has 16 residues. The CDR3 DNA follows: TGTGCCAGCAGCCAAACGACAGCCAACGAGGGAGAGACCCAGTACTTC. Translating gives CASSQTTANEGETQYF.

The sample holds a few counts of this clonotype. The chain has TRBV5-4 and TRBJ2-5; no reliable D call. Germline V lookup: CDR1 SGHNT, CDR2 YYREEE (reference sequence). The CDR3 totals 12 residues. Between the trimmed V and J ends, which lost 2 bases and 5 bases, there was a span of 7 bases. The CDR3 region has the DNA TGTGCCAGCAGCTTTACCTCGGAGACCCAGTACTTC. Translating it yields CASSFTSETQYF.

The CDR3 region is CSARGTTGTRELFF. The CDR3 DNA reads as TGCAGTGCTAGAGGCACTACCGGTACCCGGGAGCTGTTTTTT. The rearrangement uses TRBV20-1 and TRBJ2-2; no definite D call. V lost 1 base, J lost 9 bases, and 15 bases lay in between. The CDR3 is made up of 14 amino acids. Germline loops: CDR1 DFQATT, CDR2 SNEGSKA (reference sequence).

The V and J genes are TRBV9 and TRBJ2-2; D unresolved. Germline V gene sequence: CDR1 SGDLS, CDR2 YYNGEE. The germline V and J ends were trimmed by 4 bases and 6 bases, with 10 bases remaining between them. The CDR3 has 13 amino acids. Here the CDR3 reads CASSPETAGELFF. The CDR3 coding sequence is TGTGCCAGCAGCCCGGAAACGGCCGGGGAGCTGTTTTTT.

This clonotype occurred a few times. The V call is TRBV7-2, the J call TRBJ2-1, with TRBD1 matching 9 bases. CDR3 size: 16 residues. Germline V gene sequence: CDR1 SGHTA, CDR2 FQGNSA. Trimming removed 0 bases from V and 5 bases from J; junction bases left unmatched: 5. The CDR3 loop is CASSLARTGVDNEQFF. The CDR3 nucleotides read TGTGCCAGCAGCTTAGCGAGGACAGGGGTAGACAATGAGCAGTTCTTC.

V and J are TRBV29-1 and TRBJ1-2; D gene unclear. V was pared by 4 bases and J by 2 bases, with 11 bases between. CDR3 size: 13 residues. Germline V CDR1 and CDR2: SQVTM, ANQGSEA. The CDR3 nucleotides read TGCAGCGTTGCGGCAGCCGAAAACTATGGCTACACCTTC. It encodes CSVAAAENYGYTF. The full variable domain, with the rest looked up from reference TRBV29-1 and TRBJ1-2, is SAVISQKPSRDICQRGTSLTIQCQVDSQVTMMFWYRQQPGQSLTLIATANQGSEATYESGFVIDKFPISRPNLTFSTLTVSNMSPEDSSIYLCSVAAAENYGYTFGSGTRLTVV.

CDR3: CASSAGQGTDTQYF. The CDR3 DNA is TGTGCCAGCAGCGCCGGACAGGGCACAGATACGCAGTATTTT. This chain uses TRBV7-3 with TRBJ2-3, with 7 bases lining up with TRBD1. The CDR3 is 14 amino acids. Germline CDR1 is SGHTA and CDR2 is FQGTGA. The V segment lost 5 bases and the J segment 1 base; nucleotides outside the gene matches: 3.

V and J are TRBV5-8 and TRBJ1-1; possibly TRBD1 for D (5 bases). The CDR3 consists of 15 residues. V dropped 4 bases and J dropped 0 bases, with 13 bases sitting between them. Looked up from germline, CDR1 is SGHTS and CDR2 is YDEGEE. The CDR3 DNA reads as TGTGCCAGCAGCAAGGACACCACCATGAACACTGAAGCTTTCTTT. Its translation is CASSKDTTMNTEAFF.

The rearrangement joins TRBV7-3 to TRBJ2-1, with no clear D. The CDR3 has 15 residues. Trimming left V 2 bases short and J 2 bases short, with 10 bases between. Germline V gene lookup returns CDR1 SGHTA and CDR2 FQGTGA. The CDR3 nucleotides are TGTGCCAGCAGCTTATATCTTGGGCCCTACAATGAGCAGTTCTTC. This encodes CASSLYLGPYNEQFF.

The J gene is TRBJ2-7, the V gene TRBV20-1; D unresolved. This CDR3 is built from 13 residues. CDR1 is DFQATT, CDR2 SNEGSKA, per germline (reference sequence). The V end was cut by 0 bases, the J end by 6 bases, with 12 bases between. This chain's CDR3 is CSAREGTTTEQYV. The CDR3 DNA reads TGCAGTGCTAGAGAGGGAACCACAACCGAGCAGTACGTC.

This clonotype was detected a few times. The chain is built from TRBV5-1 and TRBJ1-1; D is uncertain. The ends were cut back, 0 bases at V and 3 bases at J, with 18 bases in the middle. This CDR3 is built from 17 residues. The germline gives CDR1 SGHRS, CDR2 YFSETQ. The CDR3: CASSLESWSGTDTEAFF. In DNA, the CDR3 is TGCGCCAGCAGCTTGGAAAGTTGGTCGGGTACGGACACTGAAGCTTTCTTT.

The gene calls are TRBV10-3 and TRBJ2-7, with 9 bases matching TRBD2. The V segment lost 2 bases and the J segment 4 bases; nucleotides outside the gene matches: 6. CDR1 is ENHRY and CDR2 is SYGVKD in the germline V gene. The CDR3 contains 15 residues. CDR3 loop: CAISEIAGVVYEQYV. The CDR3 coding sequence is TGTGCCATCAGTGAGATAGCGGGAGTGGTGTACGAGCAGTACGTC.

This chain's CDR3 is CASRNWTSGKNEQFF. CDR3 sequence (DNA): TGTGCCAGCAGAAACTGGACTAGCGGCAAAAATGAGCAGTTCTTC. The chain combines TRBV6-2 or TRBV6-3 with TRBJ2-1, with 10 bases that match TRBD2. Per germline, CDR1 MNHEY and CDR2 SVGEGT. The J segment lost 7 bases and the V segment lost 6 bases, leaving 9 bases of the junction unmatched. CDR3 size: 15 residues.

This clonotype has just a few counts. This chain joins TRBV3-1 and TRBJ2-1; 7 bases align to TRBD2. This CDR3 comprises 15 residues. Germline V lookup: CDR1 LGHDT, CDR2 YNNKEL (reference sequence). Unmatched junction bases numbered 7, after V lost 1 base and J lost 7 bases. The CDR3 sequence: CASSQALAPLNEQFF. CDR3 coding DNA: TGTGCCAGCAGCCAAGCACTAGCGCCACTAAATGAGCAGTTCTTC.

Many counts were recorded for this clonotype. This chain connects TRBV11-2 to TRBJ1-1; D is uncertain. From germline, CDR1 is SGHAT and CDR2 FQNNGV. This CDR3 comprises 12 residues. Between the trimmed V and J ends, which lost 2 bases and 4 bases, there was a span of 5 bases. The CDR3 protein is CASSLTVTEAFF. CDR3 bases: TGTGCCAGCAGCTTAACCGTCACTGAAGCTTTCTTT.

CDR3 in amino acids: CASSRPHYEQYV. The DNA of the CDR3 is TGTGCCAGCAGTCGGCCACACTACGAGCAGTACGTC. The chain employs TRBV6-5 and TRBJ2-7; no definite D call. This CDR3 has 12 residues. Germline values: CDR1 MNHEY, CDR2 SVGAGI. V lost 5 bases, J lost 3 bases, and 8 bases lay in between.

The V and J genes are TRBV5-1 and TRBJ2-2, with D possibly being TRBD1 (5 bases). Germline values: CDR1 SGHRS, CDR2 YFSETQ. Trimming shortened V by 5 bases and J by 4 bases, and 9 bases separated the two germline ends. This CDR3 has 13 residues. The CDR3 DNA follows: TGCGCCAGCAGAAGTACAGGCACCGGGGAGCTGTTTTTT. This sequence encodes CASRSTGTGELFF.

This clonotype was seen only a few times. In DNA, the CDR3 is TGCGCCAGCAGCTTGGACAACAGGGGCTACAATGAGCAGTTCTTC. It translates to CASSLDNRGYNEQFF. The V and J genes are TRBV5-1 and TRBJ2-1; 7 nucleotides line up with TRBD1. The V gene end was trimmed by 0 bases and the J gene end by 3 bases; junction bases not matched to a gene: 3. The CDR3 has 15 amino acids. CDR1 is SGHRS, CDR2 YFSETQ, per germline.

The gene calls are TRBV29-1 and TRBJ2-3; the D gene is possibly TRBD2 (5 bases). The V gene lost 4 bases and the J gene lost 1 base, with 12 bases spanning the gap. Per germline, CDR1 SQVTM and CDR2 ANQGSEA. The length of the CDR3 is 14 residues. Here the CDR3 DNA reads TGCAGCGTTGCTCGGACTGATCGCACAGATACGCAGTATTTT. Encoded protein: CSVARTDRTDTQYF.

The chain combines TRBV12-3 or TRBV12-4 with TRBJ2-1; TRBD1 matches at 8 bases. V lost 2 bases and J lost 6; bases outside the gene matches: 9. The CDR3 totals 16 residues. In DNA, the CDR3 is TGTGCCAGCAGTTTACGTGGAGGGACAGGCGGCAATGAGCAGTTCTTC. Translating gives CASSLRGGTGGNEQFF.

This clonotype was seen only a few times. The rearrangement links TRBV20-1 to TRBJ1-5; 8 bases are shared with TRBD1. Germline V gene data show CDR1 as DFQATT and CDR2 as SNEGSKA (reference sequence). With 6 bases clipped from V and 3 bases from J, the junction kept 4 bases outside the gene matches. This CDR3 region has 13 residues. The CDR3 nucleotides are TGCAGTGCCGGGACAGGAGTCAATCAGCCCCAGCATTTT. As protein: CSAGTGVNQPQHF.

CDR3 in DNA: TGTGCCAGCTCCGGGGCCTTCGCCTACGAGCAGTACGTC. It specifies CASSGAFAYEQYV. This rearrangement joins TRBV18 to TRBJ2-7, with D tentatively TRBD1 or TRBD2 (5 bases each). There are 13 residues in the CDR3. Looked up from germline, CDR1 is KGHSH and CDR2 is LQKENI. V dropped 6 bases and J dropped 2 bases, with 11 bases sitting between them.

The V gene is TRBV7-3, the J gene TRBJ2-2; a possible D gene is TRBD1 (6 bases). This CDR3 contains 15 residues. Germline assignment: CDR1 SGHTA and CDR2 FQGTGA. Trimming shortened V by 2 bases and J by 4 bases, and 11 bases separated the two germline ends. DNA for the CDR3: TGTGCCAGCAGCTTAGTCCAGGGGACCACCGGGGAGCTGTTTTTT. Encoded protein: CASSLVQGTTGELFF.

In this sample, this clonotype turned up many times. The CDR3 DNA is TGTGCCAGCAGTCTCCGGGACAAGGGGGCGGCTTTCTTT. Translating gives CASSLRDKGAAFF. The chain couples TRBV12-3 or TRBV12-4 to TRBJ1-1, with 7 bases lining up with TRBD1. Trimming cost V 5 bases and J 11 bases; bases outside gene matches: 11. This CDR3 region has 13 residues.

The V call is TRBV29-1, the J call TRBJ2-3; D remains ambiguous. Per germline, CDR1 SQVTM and CDR2 ANQGSEA. CDR3 length: 13 residues. Deletions cut 2 bases from V and 4 bases from J, with 10 bases between. CDR3 protein: CSVELGRADTQYF. In DNA, the CDR3 is TGCAGCGTTGAATTGGGTAGAGCAGATACGCAGTATTTT.

The chain links TRBV19 to TRBJ1-5; no firm D call. V lost 3 bases and J lost 13, with 16 bases in between. The CDR3 length is 13 residues. Per the germline V gene, CDR1 is LNHDA and CDR2 is SQIVND (reference sequence). The CDR3 sequence is CASSILDVAVQHF. The DNA for the CDR3 is TGTGCCAGTAGTATTCTGGACGTGGCAGTACAGCATTTT.